Listed here are 20 T cell receptor beta chains from one sample, sequenced in a study of blood T cell repertoires in COVID-19 (dated by TCRdb to between 2020 and 2021). Library preparation employed the immunoSEQ multiplex PCR assay. In its TCRdb copy, this immuneACCESS table keeps in-frame sequences only and misses some clones. Where compared with another copy, unresolved V genes explain less than half of these, and the others have no known cause. Counted in this sample were hundreds of thousands of clones; 70% to 90% of them appeared once. 3% to 3.5% of the sample goes to the ten largest clones. The source material was peripheral blood. The receptors stem from a man aged 18 to 29 with active or convalescent COVID-19.

V and J are TRBV5-1 and TRBJ1-4, with TRBD1 matching over 10 bases. The junction had 8 bases not matched to a gene; V was cut back by 4 bases and J by 5 bases. Germline V lookup: CDR1 SGHRS, CDR2 YFSETQ. The CDR3 runs to 16 residues. CDR3 amino acids: CASSRDRGWGNEKLFF. The CDR3, as DNA: TGCGCCAGCAGCAGGGACAGGGGATGGGGCAATGAAAAACTGTTTTTT.

V and J are TRBV19 and TRBJ2-7; 8 nucleotides match TRBD1. Per the germline V gene, CDR1 is LNHDA and CDR2 is SQIVND (reference sequence). J gave up 5 bases and V 6 bases, and 3 bases lay outside the gene matches. The length of the CDR3 is 12 residues. The CDR3 reads CASRKTGDEQYF. CDR3 nucleotide sequence: TGTGCCAGTAGAAAGACAGGGGACGAGCAGTACTTC. The full variable domain, its missing parts supplied by reference TRBV19 and TRBJ2-7, is DGGITQSPKYLFRKEGQNVTLSCEQNLNHDAMYWYRQDPGQGLRLIYYSQIVNDFQKGDIAEGYSVSREKKESFPLTVTSAQKNPTAFYLCASRKTGDEQYFGPGTRLTVT.

The CDR3 sequence: CASSLTGTFNEQFF. The CDR3, as DNA: TGTGCCAGCAGCTTAACGGGGACATTCAATGAGCAGTTCTTC. This chain links TRBV7-3 with TRBJ2-1; perhaps TRBD1 as D (6 bases). The V and J ends lost 0 bases and 6 bases respectively, with 9 bases between them. The CDR3 loop spans 14 amino acids. Germline loops: CDR1 SGHTA, CDR2 FQGTGA.

The chain couples TRBV6-6 to TRBJ2-2, with TRBD2 matching over 9 bases. The CDR3 length is 16 residues. The ends lost 3 bases at V and 4 bases at J; junction bases unmatched: 6. Per the germline V gene, CDR1 is MNHNY and CDR2 is SVGAGI (reference sequence). DNA for the CDR3: TGTGCCAGCAGTTATCCGGGACTAGCCCTCACCGGGGAGCTGTTTTTT. This gives the protein CASSYPGLALTGELFF.

The chain links TRBV28 to TRBJ1-1, with 8 bases aligning to TRBD1. The CDR3 has 15 amino acids. Germline V gives CDR1 MDHEN, CDR2 SYDVKM. V dropped 7 bases and J dropped 4; count of bases not matched to a gene: 11. The CDR3 loop reads CASKRTGYESTEAFF. CDR3 DNA sequence: TGTGCCAGCAAACGGACAGGGTATGAGAGCACTGAAGCTTTCTTT.

Only a few counts were recorded for this clone. V usage is TRBV5-6 and J usage is TRBJ2-5; D is unclear. The CDR3 has 13 amino acids. Looked up from germline, CDR1 is SGHDT and CDR2 is YYEEEE. Trimming took 1 base from V and 4 from J, leaving 8 bases between them. In DNA form, the CDR3 reads TGTGCCAGCAGCTTGTGGCCTCCAGAGACCCAGTACTTC. This codes for CASSLWPPETQYF.

The chain recombines TRBV9 with TRBJ1-2; D gene uncertain. Germline V gene lookup returns CDR1 SGDLS and CDR2 YYNGEE. This CDR3 spans 12 amino acids. V gave up 3 bases and J gave up 8 bases, with 11 bases separating them. CDR3 nucleotides: TGTGCCAGCAGCGGTGGAGGGAGAGGCTACACCTTC. The encoded protein is CASSGGGRGYTF.

The chain recombines TRBV18 with TRBJ2-2; 9 nucleotides line up with TRBD2. In germline, CDR1 is KGHSH, CDR2 LQKENI. The CDR3 runs to 17 residues. V trimming: 3 bases; J trimming: 4 bases; junction bases outside the gene matches: 9. CDR3 nucleotide sequence: TGTGCCAGCTCACCCTTCGTAGCGGGAGTCGGCACCGGGGAGCTGTTTTTT. Protein product: CASSPFVAGVGTGELFF.

The rearrangement uses TRBV19 and TRBJ2-5, with 7 nucleotides matching TRBD2. The CDR3 runs to 15 residues. Germline-derived CDR1 and CDR2 are LNHDA and SQIVND (reference sequence). J lost 1 base, V lost 3 bases, and 5 bases had no gene match. In DNA, the CDR3 is TGTGCCAGTAGTATCGAGCGGGGAGTCCAAGAGACCCAGTACTTC. Translation: CASSIERGVQETQYF.

The chain employs TRBV28 and TRBJ1-1; maybe TRBD1 (5 bases). CDR1 and CDR2 from the germline V gene are MDHEN and SYDVKM. This CDR3 comprises 14 residues. The ends were cut back, 2 bases at V and 1 base at J, with 8 bases in the middle. CDR3 amino acids: CASSLRGRNTEAFF. For the CDR3, the DNA is TGTGCCAGCAGTTTAAGGGGCAGGAACACTGAAGCTTTCTTT.

A single count supports this clone. The J gene is TRBJ2-5, the V gene TRBV15, with 7 bases identical to TRBD1. The trim removed 8 bases at V and 2 bases at J, leaving 8 bases unmatched. The germline gives CDR1 LNHNV, CDR2 YYDKDF (reference sequence). The CDR3 covers 14 residues. CDR3 bases: TGTGCCACCGCGACAGGGTCTGGGCAAGAGACCCAGTACTTC. Translated: CATATGSGQETQYF.

The chain carries TRBV6-2 or TRBV6-3 and TRBJ2-1; perhaps TRBD1 as D (6 bases). Germline CDR1 reads MNHEY; CDR2 reads SVGEGT. This CDR3 has 20 amino acids. Trimming cost V 2 bases and J 0 bases, with 23 bases left between them. CDR3 sequence (DNA): TGTGCCAGCAGTTACCCCGGGACAACTCCCGAGAAAAGCTCCTACAATGAGCAGTTCTTC. Its translation is CASSYPGTTPEKSSYNEQFF.

The count of this clone is one. This chain joins TRBV28 and TRBJ1-2; possibly TRBD1 for D (6 bases). The CDR3 extends over 15 amino acids. V lost 5 bases and J lost 0, with 13 bases in between. The germline V gene encodes CDR1 MDHEN and CDR2 SYDVKM. The CDR3 region is CASSLLQGANYGYTF. CDR3 nucleotides: TGTGCCAGCAGTCTTCTACAGGGAGCTAACTATGGCTACACCTTC.

The DNA for the CDR3 is TGTGCCAGCAGCCCCGACAGGGCCCCTTACAATGAGCAGTTCTTC. It is translated as CASSPDRAPYNEQFF. The chain uses TRBV6-4 and TRBJ2-1; 7 nucleotides agree with TRBD1. V was pared by 6 bases and J by 4 bases, with 9 bases of the junction left unmatched. CDR1 and CDR2 from the germline V gene are MRHNA and SNTAGT. The CDR3 has 15 residues.

The chain couples TRBV5-1 to TRBJ1-2; D unclear. CDR3 length: 15 amino acids. Trimming took off 0 bases at V and 1 base at J, with 10 bases between the two ends. CDR1 and CDR2 from the germline V gene are SGHRS and YFSETQ. The CDR3 nucleotides read TGCGCCAGCAGCTTGGGGGAGTACCTTAACTATGGCTACACCTTC. Its translation is CASSLGEYLNYGYTF.

The chain joins TRBV19 to TRBJ1-1, with D tentatively TRBD1 (5 bases). The length of the CDR3 is 14 residues. V lost 6 bases and J lost 0, with 11 bases in between. Per the germline V gene, CDR1 is LNHDA and CDR2 is SQIVND (reference sequence). CDR3 protein: CASRIGGMNTEAFF. As DNA, the CDR3 is TGTGCCAGTAGGATCGGGGGGATGAACACTGAAGCTTTCTTT.

V usage is TRBV4-1 and J usage is TRBJ2-7; D is possibly TRBD1 (6 bases). Germline V gene lookup returns CDR1 MGHRA and CDR2 YSYEKL. With 4 bases removed from V and 2 bases from J, the gap between germline ends came to 12 bases. The CDR3 totals 14 residues. CDR3 sequence reads: CASSLGQGPYEQYF. The CDR3 DNA sequence: TGCGCCAGCAGCCTGGGGCAGGGGCCCTACGAGCAGTACTTC.

This chain joins TRBV5-4 and TRBJ2-3; maybe TRBD2 (7 bases). V was shortened by 3 bases and J by 4 bases, with 24 bases between the two germline ends. The CDR3 length is 18 residues. The V gene's germline CDR1 is SGHNT and CDR2 YYREEE (reference sequence). The CDR3 reads CASSSLVGGPLYPDTQYF. In nucleotides, the CDR3 is TGTGCCAGCAGCTCCCTTGTGGGGGGGCCTTTATACCCAGATACGCAGTATTTT. The whole variable domain, filled in from reference TRBV5-4 and TRBJ2-3, reads ETGVTQSPTHLIKTRGQQVTLRCSSQSGHNTVSWYQQALGQGPQFIFQYYREEENGRGNFPPRFSGLQFPNYSSELNVNALELDDSALYLCASSSLVGGPLYPDTQYFGPGTRLTVL.

This chain uses TRBV10-1 with TRBJ2-7; TRBD2 is a possible D gene (7 bases). The length of the CDR3 is 15 residues. The V and J ends lost 3 bases and 3 bases respectively, with 15 bases between them. CDR1 is WNHNN, CDR2 SYGVQD, per germline (reference sequence). The CDR3 coding sequence is TGCGCCAGCAGTGAAGGGGCGGGGGCCCTCTACGAGCAGTACTTC. This gives the protein CASSEGAGALYEQYF.

The V and J genes are TRBV10-3 and TRBJ2-7, with TRBD1 as a possible D gene (6 bases). The CDR3 contains 15 residues. Germline CDR1 reads ENHRY; CDR2 reads SYGVKD. V was shortened by 0 bases and J by 1 base, with 10 bases between the two germline ends. CDR3 amino acids: CAISESGTNSYEQYF. CDR3 DNA sequence: TGTGCCATCAGTGAGTCCGGGACAAATTCCTACGAGCAGTACTTC.